Listed here are 27 T cell receptor beta chains from one sample, sequenced in a study of blood T cell repertoires in COVID-19. The repertoire was sequenced with immunoSEQ multiplex PCR; TCRdb's copy has only in-frame clones and lacks some. The table has about 44,000 clones, roughly 87% seen once. The specimen sequenced was peripheral blood. These receptors were collected from a man between 70 and 80 years old with active COVID-19.

The genes are TRBV19 and TRBJ1-1; 8 nucleotides line up with TRBD1. The germline gives CDR1 LNHDA, CDR2 SQIVND (reference sequence). Losses at the gene ends were 3 bases for V and 4 bases for J; bases not matched to a gene: 1. The CDR3 runs to 13 residues. In nucleotides, the CDR3 is TGTGCCAGTAGTATCACAGGGGGCACTGAAGCTTTCTTT. Its translation is CASSITGGTEAFF.

The chain carries TRBV5-4 and TRBJ1-1; 7 positions agree with TRBD1. The junction had 2 bases not matched to a gene; V was cut back by 0 bases and J by 3 bases. Germline CDR1 reads SGHNT; CDR2 reads YYREEE (reference sequence). This CDR3 region has 14 residues. The CDR3 DNA sequence: TGTGCCAGCAGCTTGGACAGGGGAGACACTGAAGCTTTCTTT. Translated, it gives CASSLDRGDTEAFF.

V gene TRBV15 combines with J gene TRBJ2-3; 11 bases agree with TRBD1. The CDR3 covers 16 residues. The V gene end was trimmed by 3 bases and the J gene end by 4 bases; junction bases not matched to a gene: 6. Germline values: CDR1 LNHNV, CDR2 YYDKDF (reference sequence). The CDR3 DNA reads as TGTGCCACCAGCAGCGGGACAGGGGGTTCGGCAGATACGCAGTATTTT. This codes for CATSSGTGGSADTQYF.

This chain connects TRBV4-3 to TRBJ2-7, with TRBD2 matching 15 bases. The CDR3 consists of 18 residues. The V gene's germline CDR1 is LGHNA and CDR2 YSLEER. V gave up 4 bases and J gave up 4 bases; unmatched junction bases: 11. CDR3 protein: CASSPGLAGGPAGYEQYF. DNA of the CDR3: TGCGCCAGCAGCCCGGGACTAGCGGGGGGTCCCGCTGGATACGAGCAGTACTTC.

The CDR3 bases are TGCGCCAGCAGTGCGGGTTTGGGAGAGCACACTGAAGCTTTCTTT. Amino acids: CASSAGLGEHTEAFF. The chain is built from TRBV10-1 and TRBJ1-1; D unresolved. Germline V gene lookup returns CDR1 WNHNN and CDR2 SYGVQD (reference sequence). V was cut by 4 bases and J by 3 bases, with 15 bases left in between. This CDR3 comprises 15 residues.

This chain joins TRBV28 and TRBJ2-6, with D possibly TRBD1 on 6 matching bases. Germline loops: CDR1 MDHEN, CDR2 SYDVKM. The V and J ends lost 6 bases and 4 bases respectively, with 16 bases between them. The CDR3 is made up of 16 amino acids. The CDR3 region is CASSAWGQSGANVLTF. The CDR3 nucleotides read TGTGCCAGCAGCGCCTGGGGACAAAGCGGGGCCAACGTCCTGACTTTC.

The chain recombines TRBV3-1 (or the pseudogene TRBV3-2) with TRBJ2-3; D possibly corresponds to TRBD1 (5 bases). V was trimmed by 1 base and J by 1 base, leaving 15 bases between them. The CDR3 has 17 residues. Looked up from germline, CDR1 is LGHDT and CDR2 is YNNKEL (reference sequence). In DNA form, the CDR3 reads TGTGCCAGCAGCCAAGTGTATGACAGACGCGGCACAGATACGCAGTATTTT. Translation gives CASSQVYDRRGTDTQYF.

The chain links TRBV5-1 to TRBJ2-3; no firm D call. The CDR3 has 12 residues. Germline V gene sequence: CDR1 SGHRS, CDR2 YFSETQ. Trimming removed 0 bases at V and 6 bases at J, with 5 bases between. CDR3 protein: CASSLAADTQYF. The CDR3 nucleotides are TGCGCCAGCAGCTTGGCCGCGGATACGCAGTATTTT.

This chain joins TRBV7-9 and TRBJ1-5; D might be TRBD1 (5 bases). V was shortened by 6 bases and J by 3 bases, with 9 bases between the two germline ends. This CDR3 is 13 amino acids long. Germline V lookup: CDR1 SEHNR, CDR2 FQNEAQ (reference sequence). DNA of the CDR3: TGTGCCAGCAGTCTCAGGGACAATCAGCCCCAGCATTTT. Amino acids: CASSLRDNQPQHF.

The gene calls are TRBV12-5 and TRBJ2-5; 9 bases are a match to TRBD1. The CDR3 loop spans 15 amino acids. CDR1 and CDR2 (germline): LGHNT, FRNRAP. Losses at the gene ends were 1 base for V and 4 bases for J; bases not matched to a gene: 4. CDR3 nucleotides: TGTGCTAGTGGTTTGGGGGACAGGGAATCAGAGACCCAGTACTTC. This encodes CASGLGDRESETQYF.

V usage is TRBV5-6 and J usage is TRBJ1-5, with D possibly TRBD1 on 6 matching bases. In germline, CDR1 is SGHDT, CDR2 YYEEEE. Trimming took 4 bases from V and 1 from J, leaving 18 bases between them. There are 17 residues in the CDR3. In DNA form, the CDR3 reads TGTGCCAGCAGCGTACTCGAGGGGGGGCAAAGCAATCAGCCCCAGCATTTT. The encoded protein is CASSVLEGGQSNQPQHF.

The chain couples TRBV5-4 to TRBJ2-5, with 9 nucleotides matching TRBD2. J was trimmed by 2 bases and V by 0 bases; bases with no gene match: 2. The CDR3 totals 15 residues. The germline V gene has CDR1 SGHNT and CDR2 YYREEE (reference sequence). The CDR3 loop reads CASSLGLAVQETQYF. The CDR3 DNA sequence: TGTGCCAGCAGCTTGGGACTAGCGGTACAAGAGACCCAGTACTTC.

The genes are TRBV11-2 and TRBJ2-2, with D possibly being TRBD1 (5 bases). In germline, CDR1 is SGHAT, CDR2 FQNNGV. The CDR3 loop spans 15 amino acids. V lost 5 bases and J lost 1, with 11 bases in between. As DNA, the CDR3 is TGTGCCAGCAGCACCCGACAGCTGAACACCGGGGAGCTGTTTTTT. Protein sequence: CASSTRQLNTGELFF.

The chain employs TRBV15 and TRBJ1-1; D is possibly TRBD1 (5 bases). Germline CDR1 and CDR2: LNHNV and YYDKDF (reference sequence). Trimming stripped 6 bases from V and 4 bases from J, with 9 bases between. The CDR3 is 12 residues long. CDR3 sequence (DNA): TGTGCCACCAGTCCGGGGGGCACTGAAGCTTTCTTT. Amino acid sequence: CATSPGGTEAFF.

The CDR3 protein is CASSYGTVGYNSPLHF. CDR3 DNA sequence: TGTGCCAGCAGTTACGGGACAGTCGGATATAATTCACCCCTCCACTTT. This sequence joins TRBV6-6 and TRBJ1-6, with 7 bases lining up with TRBD1. Per the germline V gene, CDR1 is MNHNY and CDR2 is SVGAGI (reference sequence). This CDR3 comprises 16 residues. Losses at the gene ends were 2 bases for V and 4 bases for J; bases not matched to a gene: 5.

This sequence joins TRBV4-3 and TRBJ2-3; 10 positions agree with TRBD1. With V trimmed by 3 bases and J by 5 bases, 5 bases remained unmatched. The CDR3 covers 15 residues. The V gene's germline CDR1 is LGHNA and CDR2 YSLEER. CDR3 amino acids: CASSQSGQGRDTQYF. CDR3 nucleotides: TGCGCCAGCAGCCAGTCGGGACAGGGGAGAGATACGCAGTATTTT.

V is TRBV3-1 (or the pseudogene TRBV3-2) and J is TRBJ2-3, with unresolved D. Germline loops: CDR1 LGHDT, CDR2 YNNKEL (reference sequence). This CDR3 region has 18 residues. V shed 1 base and J shed 1 base, with 18 bases lying between them. CDR3: CASSQGWSAAPCTDTQYF. CDR3 nucleotides: TGTGCCAGCAGCCAAGGGTGGTCGGCGGCCCCGTGCACAGATACGCAGTATTTT.

The gene calls are TRBV4-3 and TRBJ2-3; 7 bases are shared with TRBD2. In germline, CDR1 is LGHNA, CDR2 YSLEER. The CDR3 covers 16 residues. V dropped 3 bases and J dropped 3; count of bases not matched to a gene: 9. In nucleotides, the CDR3 is TGCGCCAGCAGCCATGCTACTAGCGCCGGTACAGATACGCAGTATTTT. Encoded protein: CASSHATSAGTDTQYF.

V usage is TRBV15 and J usage is TRBJ1-5; D is possibly TRBD1 (5 bases). The CDR3 extends over 14 amino acids. V was pared by 0 bases and J by 7 bases, with 10 bases between. In germline, CDR1 is LNHNV, CDR2 YYDKDF (reference sequence). The CDR3 nucleotides read TGTGCCACCAGCAGAGACAGGGAGGGACAGCCCCAGCATTTT. This encodes CATSRDREGQPQHF.

V and J are TRBV28 and TRBJ2-7, with TRBD1 matching over 9 bases. The CDR3 totals 15 residues. The V and J ends lost 5 bases and 7 bases, in that order; junction bases with no gene match: 12. CDR1 is MDHEN, CDR2 SYDVKM, per germline. The CDR3, as DNA: TGTGCCAGCAGTCCGCTCGACAGGGGGTATATGGAGCAGTACTTC. Amino acids: CASSPLDRGYMEQYF.

The count of this clone is one. The chain employs TRBV7-2 and TRBJ2-3; TRBD1 is a possible D gene (5 bases). There are 15 residues in the CDR3. Germline V CDR1 and CDR2: SGHTA, FQGNSA. With 5 bases removed from V and 3 bases from J, the gap between germline ends came to 15 bases. CDR3 bases: TGTGCCAGCAGCCGCTGGGCTTCAGGGACAGATACGCAGTATTTT. Translation: CASSRWASGTDTQYF.

The chain has TRBV5-1 and TRBJ2-3; D is possibly TRBD2 (6 bases). The CDR3 is 15 residues long. Trimming removed 4 bases from V and 1 base from J, with 13 bases in between. In germline, CDR1 is SGHRS, CDR2 YFSETQ. CDR3 sequence: CASSATWGGTDTQYF. The CDR3 DNA reads as TGCGCCAGCAGCGCGACCTGGGGGGGCACAGATACGCAGTATTTT.

The chain joins TRBV9 to TRBJ1-6; 10 bases line up with TRBD1. After removal of 0 bases from V and 4 bases from J, the junction contained 4 bases not matched to a gene. The CDR3 runs to 17 residues. CDR1 and CDR2 (germline): SGDLS, YYNGEE. The CDR3 protein is CASSVGGTGAYNSPLHF. In nucleotides, the CDR3 is TGTGCCAGCAGCGTAGGAGGGACAGGGGCTTATAATTCACCCCTCCACTTT.

This chain uses TRBV15 with TRBJ2-7; D perhaps matches TRBD1 (6 bases). The germline V gene has CDR1 LNHNV and CDR2 YYDKDF (reference sequence). This CDR3 contains 15 residues. Trimming cost V 0 bases and J 6 bases, with 15 bases left between them. The CDR3 DNA sequence: TGTGCCACCAGCAGAGATCGTAACAGGGTTAGCGAGCAGTACTTC. This gives the protein CATSRDRNRVSEQYF. Full variable domain (remainder filled in from reference TRBV15 and TRBJ2-7): DAMVIQNPRYQVTQFGKPVTLSCSQTLNHNVMYWYQQKSSQAPKLLFHYYDKDFNNEADTPDNFQSRRPNTSFCFLDIRSPGLGDTAMYLCATSRDRNRVSEQYFGPGTRLTVT.

The rearrangement joins TRBV6-5 to TRBJ1-2; weak D call: TRBD1 (6 bases). Germline V gene lookup returns CDR1 MNHEY and CDR2 SVGAGI. This CDR3 spans 15 amino acids. V shed 6 bases and J shed 7 bases, with 21 bases lying between them. This CDR3 is CASSLNRDISGGYTF. The CDR3, as DNA: TGTGCCAGCAGCCTGAACAGGGATATCTCCGGTGGCTACACCTTC.

This chain uses TRBV7-2 with TRBJ1-5; possible D gene TRBD1, 6 bases. This CDR3 has 16 amino acids. V lost 1 base to trimming and J lost 0 bases, with 10 bases between them. Per the germline V gene, CDR1 is SGHTA and CDR2 is FQGNSA. Here the CDR3 DNA reads TGTGCCAGCAGCTTAGACGGGACACTTAGCAATCAGCCCCAGCATTTT. It specifies CASSLDGTLSNQPQHF. The whole variable domain, filled in from reference TRBV7-2 and TRBJ1-5, reads GAGVSQSPSNKVTEKGKDVELRCDPISGHTALYWYRQSLGQGLEFLIYFQGNSAPDKSGLPSDRFSAERTGGSVSTLTIQRTQQEDSAVYLCASSLDGTLSNQPQHFGDGTRLSIL.

V and J are TRBV6-5 and TRBJ2-3; TRBD1 might be the D (6 bases). V lost 6 bases and J 10 bases, leaving 20 bases between the germline ends. Germline V gene data show CDR1 as MNHEY and CDR2 as SVGAGI. The CDR3 contains 14 residues. The CDR3: CASSRDTAQESQYF. CDR3 DNA: TGTGCCAGCAGCCGGGACACAGCACAAGAATCGCAGTATTTT.